The 28 T cell receptor beta chains reported below all come from one sample, sequenced in a study of blood T cell repertoires in COVID-19. Data came from immunoSEQ multiplex PCR; TCRdb stores just in-frame clones and leaves some out. Of 200,000 to 250,000 clones in the sample, roughly 84% were seen once. The sequencing input was peripheral blood. The source is a woman aged 45-60 years with acute or convalescent COVID-19.

The V and J genes are TRBV2 and TRBJ1-6; maybe TRBD1 (6 bases). The CDR3 is 13 residues long. Per germline, CDR1 SNHLY and CDR2 FYNNEI. Trimming took off 7 bases at V and 7 bases at J, with 11 bases between the two ends. CDR3 residues: CASNRAVNSPLHF. For the CDR3, the DNA is TGTGCCAGCAACAGGGCTGTGAATTCACCCCTCCACTTT.

V is TRBV19 and J is TRBJ2-3; TRBD2 matches at 8 bases. The length of the CDR3 is 15 residues. V was clipped by 7 bases and J by 6 bases; unmatched bases: 12. In germline, CDR1 is LNHDA, CDR2 SQIVND (reference sequence). The CDR3 loop reads CASTRGAGVWDTQYF. The CDR3 region has the DNA TGTGCCAGTACCCGGGGAGCGGGAGTATGGGATACGCAGTATTTT. Together with reference TRBV19 and TRBJ2-3, the CDR3 gives the full variable domain: DGGITQSPKYLFRKEGQNVTLSCEQNLNHDAMYWYRQDPGQGLRLIYYSQIVNDFQKGDIAEGYSVSREKKESFPLTVTSAQKNPTAFYLCASTRGAGVWDTQYFGPGTRLTVL.

This sequence joins TRBV20-1 and TRBJ2-7, with 7 bases aligning to TRBD1. V dropped 3 bases and J dropped 0; count of bases not matched to a gene: 8. The V gene's germline CDR1 is DFQATT and CDR2 SNEGSKA (reference sequence). The CDR3 runs 15 residues. The CDR3 loop reads CSASIRTGYSYEQYF. In nucleotides, the CDR3 is TGCAGTGCTAGTATTAGGACAGGTTACTCCTACGAGCAGTACTTC.

The chain combines TRBV2 with TRBJ1-1, with 8 nucleotides matching TRBD1. The CDR3 loop spans 14 amino acids. Germline V gene lookup returns CDR1 SNHLY and CDR2 FYNNEI. The trim removed 9 bases at V and 5 bases at J, leaving 11 bases unmatched. The DNA of the CDR3 is TGTGCCAGAAGAGGAAGACAGGGGCTGACTGAAGCTTTCTTT. This gives the protein CARRGRQGLTEAFF.

This chain joins TRBV18 and TRBJ2-7; 13 bases fit TRBD2. V dropped 5 bases and J dropped 1; count of bases not matched to a gene: 2. Looked up from germline, CDR1 is KGHSH and CDR2 is LQKENI. This CDR3 spans 15 amino acids. CDR3 in amino acids: CASSEGLAGSYEQYF. The CDR3 DNA reads TGTGCCAGCTCAGAGGGACTAGCGGGGTCCTACGAGCAGTACTTC.

This chain joins TRBV29-1 and TRBJ2-7; tentatively, D is TRBD2 (5 bases). V was cut by 4 bases and J by 5 bases, with 18 bases left in between. There are 14 residues in the CDR3. Germline V gives CDR1 SQVTM, CDR2 ANQGSEA. The CDR3 DNA is TGCAGCGTTGCAACCCGGGTACGGGGAGACGAGCAGTACTTC. Protein product: CSVATRVRGDEQYF.

The chain carries TRBV6-5 and TRBJ2-2, with D maybe TRBD2 (6 bases). Between the trimmed V and J ends, which lost 10 bases and 5 bases, there was a span of 14 bases. The germline V gene encodes CDR1 MNHEY and CDR2 SVGAGI. The CDR3 contains 13 residues. CDR3 sequence: CATRGVITGELFF. Written as DNA, the CDR3 is TGTGCCACCCGCGGGGTAATTACCGGGGAGCTGTTTTTT.

This clone appeared a few times. The same CDR3 also results from other DNA sequences found in this sample. This sequence joins TRBV19 and TRBJ1-5; 8 bases map to TRBD1. V trimming: 1 base; J trimming: 5 bases; junction bases outside the gene matches: 1. This CDR3 region has 14 residues. Germline assignment: CDR1 LNHDA and CDR2 SQIVND (reference sequence). The CDR3 DNA reads TGTGCCAGTAGTATAGCAGGGGGCGATCAGCCCCAGCATTTT. Translation gives CASSIAGGDQPQHF.

This clone turned up a few times. The chain has TRBV3-1 (or the pseudogene TRBV3-2) and TRBJ2-7, with D maybe TRBD2 (5 bases). Germline lookup yields CDR1 LGHDT and CDR2 YNNKEL (reference sequence). This CDR3 has 15 residues. Trimming stripped 0 bases from V and 4 bases from J, with 13 bases between. CDR3 protein: CASSQESLASYEQYF. Written as DNA, the CDR3 is TGTGCCAGCAGCCAAGAGAGCCTAGCCAGTTACGAGCAGTACTTC.

V usage is TRBV14 and J usage is TRBJ2-1, with 9 bases identical to TRBD2. This CDR3 region has 17 residues. The germline V gene has CDR1 SGHDN and CDR2 FVKESK. J gave up 6 bases and V 0 bases, and 9 bases lay outside the gene matches. The DNA of the CDR3 is TGTGCCAGCAGCCAAGATCGGGGACTAGCTATCGGCAATGAGCAGTTCTTC. Amino acids: CASSQDRGLAIGNEQFF.

This chain uses TRBV30 with TRBJ2-3, with 7 nucleotides matching TRBD2. This CDR3 spans 14 amino acids. V gave up 1 base and J gave up 1 base; unmatched junction bases: 2. Germline V gives CDR1 GTSNPN, CDR2 SVGIG (reference sequence). CDR3 sequence (DNA): TGTGCCTGGAGTGATAGCGGGCGCACAGATACGCAGTATTTT. Protein sequence: CAWSDSGRTDTQYF.

The chain uses TRBV6-1 and TRBJ2-2, with a possible D match to TRBD1 (6 bases). This CDR3 region has 16 residues. V dropped 2 bases and J dropped 4 bases, with 14 bases sitting between them. Germline V gene sequence: CDR1 MNHNS, CDR2 SASEGT. Here the CDR3 DNA reads TGTGCCAGCAGTGAAATCATAGGGGGATCCACCGGGGAGCTGTTTTTT. Protein product: CASSEIIGGSTGELFF.

The chain carries TRBV28 and TRBJ2-7, with D possibly matching TRBD2 (7 bases). Per germline, CDR1 MDHEN and CDR2 SYDVKM. The CDR3 spans 14 residues. Trimming took off 5 bases at V and 4 bases at J, with 15 bases between the two ends. The CDR3 is CASSLQGGGYEQYF. CDR3 nucleotide sequence: TGTGCCAGCAGTCTACAGGGAGGGGGATACGAGCAGTACTTC.

This clone was seen more than once but under ten times. V gene TRBV5-1 combines with J gene TRBJ1-2, with 12 bases matching TRBD1. The CDR3 consists of 17 residues. Germline CDR1 and CDR2: SGHRS and YFSETQ. Trimming cost V 3 bases and J 6 bases; bases outside gene matches: 12. The CDR3 DNA reads as TGCGCCAGCAGCTCCTCTTTCTCCGGGACAGGGGGCGATGGCTACACCTTC. Residues: CASSSSFSGTGGDGYTF.

The chain combines TRBV10-1 with TRBJ2-2, with D perhaps matching TRBD2 (6 bases). There are 14 residues in the CDR3. The germline gives CDR1 WNHNN, CDR2 SYGVQD (reference sequence). V lost 6 bases to trimming and J lost 4 bases, with 12 bases between them. This CDR3 reads CASREGSGTGELFF. CDR3 coding DNA: TGCGCCAGCAGGGAAGGTAGCGGCACCGGGGAGCTGTTTTTT.

The chain couples TRBV11-1 to TRBJ2-7; TRBD1 agrees at 9 bases. The trim removed 6 bases at V and 1 base at J, leaving 7 bases unmatched. CDR1 SGHAT and CDR2 FQDESV come from the germline V gene (reference sequence). The length of the CDR3 is 15 residues. The CDR3 region is CASSRLDRGSYEQYF. In DNA form, the CDR3 reads TGTGCCAGCAGTCGTTTGGACAGGGGATCCTACGAGCAGTACTTC.

The J gene is TRBJ2-7, the V gene TRBV5-1, with 10 bases identical to TRBD2. Trimming cost V 0 bases and J 0 bases; bases outside gene matches: 3. The germline CDR1 and CDR2 sequences are SGHRS and YFSETQ. The CDR3 totals 16 residues. The chain's CDR3 is CASSLGLAGSSYEQYF. The CDR3 DNA is TGCGCCAGCAGCTTGGGACTAGCGGGTAGCTCCTACGAGCAGTACTTC.

The CDR3: CATGTERNQPQHF. CDR3 DNA sequence: TGTGCGACCGGGACAGAACGGAATCAGCCCCAGCATTTT. The rearrangement links TRBV19 to TRBJ1-5; 7 bases line up with TRBD1. This CDR3 is 13 amino acids long. Looked up from germline, CDR1 is LNHDA and CDR2 is SQIVND (reference sequence). Full variable domain (rest looked up from reference TRBV19 and TRBJ1-5): DGGITQSPKYLFRKEGQNVTLSCEQNLNHDAMYWYRQDPGQGLRLIYYSQIVNDFQKGDIAEGYSVSREKKESFPLTVTSAQKNPTAFYLCATGTERNQPQHFGDGTRLSIL.

This clone was found a few times. The chain links TRBV19 to TRBJ2-1; TRBD2 might be the D (6 bases). Germline loops: CDR1 LNHDA, CDR2 SQIVND (reference sequence). Trimming took off 6 bases at V and 0 bases at J, with 30 bases between the two ends. This CDR3 region has 21 residues. Written as DNA, the CDR3 is TGTGCCAGTAGGGGCCGTGGGATAAGCGGGCATGGGGTAAGCTCCTACAATGAGCAGTTCTTC. Translating gives CASRGRGISGHGVSSYNEQFF.

This clone was observed once. This chain uses TRBV4-2 with TRBJ1-4; maybe TRBD1 (5 bases). This CDR3 contains 18 residues. Trimming removed 0 bases from V and 4 bases from J, with 18 bases in between. The germline V gene has CDR1 LGHNA and CDR2 YNFKEQ. For the CDR3, the DNA is TGTGCCAGCAGCCAAGACTCTGGCGGGGGACTCTATAATGAAAAACTGTTTTTT. Its protein is CASSQDSGGGLYNEKLFF.

The chain is built from TRBV10-2 and TRBJ2-7; perhaps TRBD1 as D (5 bases). The V gene's germline CDR1 is WSHSY and CDR2 SAAADI. V gave up 5 bases and J gave up 4 bases, with 9 bases separating them. The CDR3 sequence is 12 residues long. DNA of the CDR3: TGCGCCAGCAGTCCAGGGTTTTACGAGCAGTACTTC. Residues: CASSPGFYEQYF.

This chain connects TRBV2 to TRBJ2-5; 9 nucleotides line up with TRBD1. The CDR3 contains 18 residues. The junction had 19 bases not matched to a gene; V was cut back by 6 bases and J by 5 bases. Looked up from germline, CDR1 is SNHLY and CDR2 is FYNNEI. The CDR3 DNA reads as TGTGCCAGCAGCCCAAATTTGGGACAGGGACAAATGTTGGAGACCCAGTACTTC. Residues: CASSPNLGQGQMLETQYF.

The genes are TRBV7-8 and TRBJ2-1; D not certain. The CDR3 loop spans 15 amino acids. V lost 0 bases, J lost 0 bases, and 6 bases lay in between. Germline CDR1 is SGHVS and CDR2 is FQNEAQ. The CDR3 DNA is TGTGCCAGCAGCTTAGCGGAGAGCTCCTACAATGAGCAGTTCTTC. This gives the protein CASSLAESSYNEQFF.

The chain has TRBV27 and TRBJ2-1; weak D call: TRBD1 (7 bases). V gave up 7 bases and J gave up 12 bases, with 28 bases separating them. The CDR3 runs to 16 residues. CDR1 is MNHEY and CDR2 is SMNVEV in the germline V gene (reference sequence). The CDR3 sequence: CASNTLSARGAQGQFF. The CDR3 nucleotides read TGTGCCAGCAATACCCTTTCTGCCAGGGGGGCTCAGGGGCAGTTCTTC.

The CDR3: CASSEVRGRVGEKLFF. CDR3 in DNA: TGTGCCAGCAGTGAAGTCAGGGGGCGAGTAGGGGAAAAACTGTTTTTT. The J gene is TRBJ1-4, the V gene TRBV6-1, with 8 bases that match TRBD1. V was pared by 1 base and J by 8 bases, with 9 bases of the junction left unmatched. Germline CDR1 MNHNS, CDR2 SASEGT. This CDR3 region has 16 residues.

This clone was observed a handful of times. The junction does not match germline at one end; this may be a read error. This sequence joins TRBV28 and TRBJ1-5; 7 bases agree with TRBD1. The CDR3 is 13 amino acids. Germline loops: CDR1 MDHEN, CDR2 SYDVKM. CDR3 DNA: TGTGCCAGCATCCCGGGACAGTTTCAGGCCCAGCATTTT. Translation gives CASIPGQFQAQHF.

This clone was seen once. This chain links TRBV7-2 with TRBJ2-5; D possibly corresponds to TRBD2 (6 bases). V shed 1 base and J shed 5 bases, with 14 bases lying between them. The CDR3 contains 15 residues. Per the germline V gene, CDR1 is SGHTA and CDR2 is FQGNSA. This chain's CDR3 is CASSLGGVMGETQYF. The CDR3 bases are TGTGCCAGCAGCTTAGGCGGGGTTATGGGGGAGACCCAGTACTTC.

The chain uses TRBV10-3 and TRBJ2-5; D might be TRBD2 (6 bases). The CDR3 covers 15 residues. In germline, CDR1 is ENHRY, CDR2 SYGVKD. V was trimmed by 6 bases and J by 4 bases, leaving 18 bases between them. The CDR3: CAISAMGLPGETQYF. The CDR3 nucleotides are TGTGCCATCAGCGCCATGGGACTCCCTGGAGAGACCCAGTACTTC.